The subject of this entry is one T cell receptor (beta chain). The authors' processing: Reference gene primers were amplified, and this amplification served to estimate nucleated cell counts. Clones were sequenced by immunoSEQ multiplex PCR, and TCRdb holds only the in-frame ones, with some missing. The V and J calls and clone size are taken from that table; D and trimming were inferred from the DNA. The sample lists a few hundred thousand clones, approximately 87% occurring once. The CDR3 is 14 amino acids. CDR1 and CDR2 from the germline V gene are SGHTA and FQGNSA. Trimming took off 5 bases at V and 3 bases at J, with 8 bases between the two ends. This entry comes from a study of blood T cell repertoires in COVID-19. Study details: Italy, Spain and the United States were the sources of the convalescent and acute COVID-19 samples. Sample material is recorded as cDNA or gDNA derived from T cells, B-cell-depleted T cells, or PBMCs.

Specimen: peripheral blood. The chain is built from TRBV7-2 and TRBJ1-6; D remains unclear. The sequence was obtained from a man aged 55 to 70 who had recovered from COVID-19. The CDR3 nucleotides read TGTGCCAGCAGCCTCCGGGACTATAATTCACCCCTCCACTTT. This translates into CASSLRDYNSPLHF.